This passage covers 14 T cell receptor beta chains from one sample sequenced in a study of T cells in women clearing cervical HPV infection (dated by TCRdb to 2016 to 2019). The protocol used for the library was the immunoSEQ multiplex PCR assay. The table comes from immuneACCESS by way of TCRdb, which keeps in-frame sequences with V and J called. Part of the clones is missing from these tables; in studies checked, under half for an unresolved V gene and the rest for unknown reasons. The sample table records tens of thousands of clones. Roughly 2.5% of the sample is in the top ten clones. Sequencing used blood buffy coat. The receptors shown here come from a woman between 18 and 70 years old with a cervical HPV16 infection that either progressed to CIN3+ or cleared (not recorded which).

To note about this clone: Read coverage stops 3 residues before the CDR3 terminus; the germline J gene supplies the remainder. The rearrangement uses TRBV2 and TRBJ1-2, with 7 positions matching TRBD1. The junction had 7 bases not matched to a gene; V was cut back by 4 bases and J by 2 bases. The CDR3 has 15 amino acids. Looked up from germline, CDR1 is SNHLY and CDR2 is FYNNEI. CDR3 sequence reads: CASSASGQWNYGYTF. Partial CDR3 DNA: TGTGCCAGCAGTGCTTCGGGACAGTGGAACTATGGC.

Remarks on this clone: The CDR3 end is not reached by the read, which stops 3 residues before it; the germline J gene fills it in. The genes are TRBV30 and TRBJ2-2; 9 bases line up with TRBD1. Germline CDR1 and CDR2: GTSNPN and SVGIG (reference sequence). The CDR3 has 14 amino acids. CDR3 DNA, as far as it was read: TGTGCCTGGAGTGACCCGGGACAGGGACAAAAG. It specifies CAWSDPGQGQK. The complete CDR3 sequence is CAWSDPGQGQKLFF.

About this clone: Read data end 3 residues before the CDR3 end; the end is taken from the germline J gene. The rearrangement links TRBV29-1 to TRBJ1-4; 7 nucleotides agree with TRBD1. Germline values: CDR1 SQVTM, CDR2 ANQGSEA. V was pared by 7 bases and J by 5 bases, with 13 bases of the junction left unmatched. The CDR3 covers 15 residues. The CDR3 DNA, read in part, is TGCAGCGGAACCGACCCCGGACAGGTGAATGAAAAA. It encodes CSGTDPGQVNEK. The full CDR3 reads CSGTDPGQVNEKLFF.

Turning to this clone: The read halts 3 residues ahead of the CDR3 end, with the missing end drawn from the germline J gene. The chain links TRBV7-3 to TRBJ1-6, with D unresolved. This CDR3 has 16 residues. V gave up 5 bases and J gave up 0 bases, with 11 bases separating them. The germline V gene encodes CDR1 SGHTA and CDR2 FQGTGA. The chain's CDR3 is CASSQDSSSYNSPLHF. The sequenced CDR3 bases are TGTGCCAGCAGCCAGGACTCGAGCTCCTATAATTCACCC.

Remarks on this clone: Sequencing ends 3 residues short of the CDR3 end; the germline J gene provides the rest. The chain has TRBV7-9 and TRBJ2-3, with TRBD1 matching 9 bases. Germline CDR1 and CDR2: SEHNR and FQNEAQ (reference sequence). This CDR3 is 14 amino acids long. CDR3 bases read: TGTGCCAGCAGCGAGGGACAGGGCGTAGAGACG. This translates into CASSEGQGVET. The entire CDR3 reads CASSEGQGVETQYF.

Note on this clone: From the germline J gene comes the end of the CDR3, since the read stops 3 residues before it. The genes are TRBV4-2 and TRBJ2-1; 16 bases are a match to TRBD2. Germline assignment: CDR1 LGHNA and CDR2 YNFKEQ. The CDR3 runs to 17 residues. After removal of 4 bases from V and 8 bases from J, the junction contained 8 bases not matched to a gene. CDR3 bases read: TGTGCCAGCAGCCCCGGGACTAGCGGGAGGGGGCTGGATGAG. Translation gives CASSPGTSGRGLDE. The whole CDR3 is CASSPGTSGRGLDEQFF.

This CDR3 reads CASSRQGRTEAFF. The sequenced part of the CDR3 DNA is TGTGCCAGCAGCCGACAGGGCCGAACAGAA. The gene calls are TRBV2 and TRBJ1-1; 7 bases fit TRBD1. The CDR3 end lies 3 residues beyond the end of the read and is filled in from the germline J gene. The CDR3 sequence is 13 residues long. CDR1 and CDR2 (germline): SNHLY, FYNNEI.

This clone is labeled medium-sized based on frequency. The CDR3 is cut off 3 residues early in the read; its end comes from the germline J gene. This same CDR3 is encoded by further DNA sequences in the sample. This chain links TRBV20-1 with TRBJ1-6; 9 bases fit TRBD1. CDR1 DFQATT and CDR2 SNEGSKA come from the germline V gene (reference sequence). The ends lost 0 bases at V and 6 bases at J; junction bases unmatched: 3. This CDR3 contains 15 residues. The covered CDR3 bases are TGCAGTGCTAGAGATCCGGGACAGGGTAATTCACCC. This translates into CSARDPGQGNSP. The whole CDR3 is CSARDPGQGNSPLHF.

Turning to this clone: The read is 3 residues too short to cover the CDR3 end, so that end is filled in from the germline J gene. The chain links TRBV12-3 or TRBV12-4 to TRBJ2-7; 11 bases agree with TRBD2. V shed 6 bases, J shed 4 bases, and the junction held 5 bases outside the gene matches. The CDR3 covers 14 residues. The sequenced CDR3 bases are TGTGCCAGCAGCCTTAGCGGGGGGGGTTACGAG. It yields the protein CASSLSGGGYE. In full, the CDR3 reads CASSLSGGGYEQYF.

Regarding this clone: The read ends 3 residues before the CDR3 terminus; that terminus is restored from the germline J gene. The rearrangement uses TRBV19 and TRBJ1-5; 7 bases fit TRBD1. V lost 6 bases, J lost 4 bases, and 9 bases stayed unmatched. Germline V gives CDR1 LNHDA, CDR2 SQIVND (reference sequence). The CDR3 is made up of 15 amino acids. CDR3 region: CASRRDRRLNQPQHF. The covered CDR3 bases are TGTGCCAGTAGAAGGGACAGACGACTAAATCAGCCC.

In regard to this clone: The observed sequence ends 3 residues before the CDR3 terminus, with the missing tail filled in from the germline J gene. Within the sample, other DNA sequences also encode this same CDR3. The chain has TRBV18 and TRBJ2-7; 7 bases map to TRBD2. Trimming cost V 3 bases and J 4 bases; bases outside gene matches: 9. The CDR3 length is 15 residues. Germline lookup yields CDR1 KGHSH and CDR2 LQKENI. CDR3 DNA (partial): TGTGCCAGCTCACCTCCGCTAGCGGAAGGATACGAG. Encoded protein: CASSPPLAEGYE. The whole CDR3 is CASSPPLAEGYEQYF. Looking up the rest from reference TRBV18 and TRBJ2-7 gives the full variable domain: NAGVMQNPRHLVRRRGQEARLRCSPMKGHSHVYWYRQLPEEGLKFMVYLQKENIIDESGMPKERFSAEFPKEGPSILRIQQVVRGDSAAYFCASSPPLAEGYEQYFGPGTRLTVT.

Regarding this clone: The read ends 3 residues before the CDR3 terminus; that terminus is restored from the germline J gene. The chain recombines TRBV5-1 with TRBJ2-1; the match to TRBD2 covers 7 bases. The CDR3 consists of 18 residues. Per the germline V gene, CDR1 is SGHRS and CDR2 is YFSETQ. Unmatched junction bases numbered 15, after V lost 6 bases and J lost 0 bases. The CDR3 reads CASTRMTSRTSSYNEQFF. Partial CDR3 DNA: TGCGCCAGCACCCGGATGACTAGCCGTACGAGCTCCTACAATGAG. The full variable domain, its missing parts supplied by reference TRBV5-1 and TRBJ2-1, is KAGVTQTPRYLIKTRGQQVTLSCSPISGHRSVSWYQQTPGQGLQFLFEYFSETQRNKGNFPGRFSGRQFSNSRSEMNVSTLELGDSALYLCASTRMTSRTSSYNEQFFGPGTRLTVL.

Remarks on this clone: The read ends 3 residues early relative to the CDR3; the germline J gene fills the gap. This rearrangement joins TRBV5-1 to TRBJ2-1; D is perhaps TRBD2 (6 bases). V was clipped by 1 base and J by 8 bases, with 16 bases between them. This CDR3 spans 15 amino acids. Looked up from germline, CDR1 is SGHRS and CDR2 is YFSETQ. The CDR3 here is CASSLMDYLEDEQFF. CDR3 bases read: TGCGCCAGCAGCTTGATGGACTACCTTGAGGATGAG. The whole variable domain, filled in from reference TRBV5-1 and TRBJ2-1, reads KAGVTQTPRYLIKTRGQQVTLSCSPISGHRSVSWYQQTPGQGLQFLFEYFSETQRNKGNFPGRFSGRQFSNSRSEMNVSTLELGDSALYLCASSLMDYLEDEQFFGPGTRLTVL.

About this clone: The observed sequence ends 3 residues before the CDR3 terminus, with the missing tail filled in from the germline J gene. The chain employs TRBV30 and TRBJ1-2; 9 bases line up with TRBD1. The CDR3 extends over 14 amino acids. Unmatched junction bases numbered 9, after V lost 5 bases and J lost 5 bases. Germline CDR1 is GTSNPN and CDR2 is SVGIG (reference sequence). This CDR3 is CAWDLTGGGYGYTF. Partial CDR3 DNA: TGTGCCTGGGATCTAACAGGGGGCGGGTATGGC.